The 22 T cell receptor beta chains below come from one sample, sequenced in a study of T cells in Graves' hyperthyroidism and ophthalmopathy. The TCR beta CDR3 regions underwent amplification using RNA transcripts as the source. The study used the HTBI primer set for a first-round RT-PCR of the TCR CDR3. MiXCR was run by TCRdb on the multiplex PCR reads, yielding one entry per CDR3 protein. The repertoire holds roughly 500,000 distinct CDR3 sequences, around 42% seen once, with about 20% in the top ten. The sample taken for sequencing was peripheral blood or thyroid tissue (not recorded which). The receptors were sampled from an adult woman with Graves' disease, either hyperthyroidism or ophthalmopathy (not recorded which).

Written as DNA, the CDR3 is TGTGCCAGCAGCCTGGACAGTTCGGGAGAGACCCAGTACTTC. Encoded protein: CASSLDSSGETQYF. The chain has TRBV3-1 and TRBJ2-5; D is possibly TRBD1 (6 bases). Germline V gives CDR1 LGHDT, CDR2 YNNKEL (reference sequence). This CDR3 comprises 14 residues. The V gene lost 4 bases and the J gene lost 4 bases, with 13 bases spanning the gap.

This chain connects TRBV15 to TRBJ1-2, with 7 bases matching TRBD1. Unmatched junction bases numbered 2, after V lost 0 bases and J lost 1 base. Germline V gene lookup returns CDR1 LNHNV and CDR2 YYDKDF (reference sequence). The CDR3 loop spans 15 amino acids. The chain's CDR3 is CATSRDRQGNYGYTF. DNA of the CDR3: TGTGCCACCAGCAGAGATAGACAGGGTAACTATGGCTACACCTTC.

As concerns this clonotype: A junction end diverges from the germline sequence, so it may reflect a read error. J is TRBJ1-5 and V is TRBV3-1; D gene uncertain. CDR1 and CDR2 (germline): LGHDT, YNNKEL (reference sequence). The CDR3 runs to 14 residues. The DNA for the CDR3 is TGTGCCAGCAGCCAAGCAATCGCGGATCAGCCCCGGCATTTT. This codes for CASSQAIADQPRHF. Combining the CDR3 with reference TRBV3-1 and TRBJ1-5 gives the whole variable domain DTAVSQTPKYLVTQMGNDKSIKCEQNLGHDTMYWYKQDSKKFLKIMFSYNNKELIINETVPNRFSPKSPDKAHLNLHINSLELGDSAVYFCASSQAIADQPRHFGDGTRLSIL.

This chain joins TRBV7-9 and TRBJ1-5, with 10 nucleotides matching TRBD1. V lost 5 bases and J lost 5; bases outside the gene matches: 9. Germline V gene data show CDR1 as SEHNR and CDR2 as FQNEAQ (reference sequence). This CDR3 is built from 16 residues. The CDR3: CASSAVGTGADQPQHF. CDR3 bases: TGTGCCAGCAGCGCCGTCGGGACAGGGGCCGATCAGCCCCAGCATTTT.

The chain recombines TRBV7-9 with TRBJ1-4; a weak D match, TRBD1 (5 bases). Germline V lookup: CDR1 SEHNR, CDR2 FQNEAQ (reference sequence). The CDR3 length is 14 residues. Trimming removed 7 bases from V and 7 bases from J, with 16 bases in between. In DNA, the CDR3 is TGTGCCAGCACAGTTGGGGCGACCGCTGAAAAACTGTTTTTT. Translated, it gives CASTVGATAEKLFF.

The table lists this clonotype with many counts. The rearrangement links TRBV11-2 to TRBJ2-7, with D unresolved. The germline V and J ends were trimmed by 5 bases and 2 bases, with 16 bases remaining between them. In germline, CDR1 is SGHAT, CDR2 FQNNGV. The CDR3 loop spans 15 amino acids. CDR3: CASSPVEKQPYEQYF. DNA of the CDR3: TGTGCCAGCAGCCCGGTCGAGAAACAGCCCTACGAGCAGTACTTC.

This clonotype was seen at least ten times. A junction boundary mismatches the germline segment, possibly from a read error. This chain joins TRBV2 and TRBJ1-6, with D perhaps TRBD1 (5 bases). Germline CDR1 and CDR2: SNHLY and FYNNEI. The CDR3 contains 13 residues. The CDR3 DNA is TGTGCCAGCAGGGAAGACAGATATTCACCCCTCCACTTT. It is translated as CASREDRYSPLHF.

This clonotype was seen at least ten times. The V and J genes are TRBV9 and TRBJ1-1; D unresolved. This CDR3 spans 14 amino acids. The ends were cut back, 0 bases at V and 5 bases at J, with 11 bases in the middle. Germline V lookup: CDR1 SGDLS, CDR2 YYNGEE. The CDR3 here is CASSVVIKGTEAFF. CDR3 coding DNA: TGTGCCAGCAGCGTAGTTATAAAAGGAACTGAAGCTTTCTTT.

The chain is built from TRBV20-1 and TRBJ2-5, with a possible D match to TRBD1 (6 bases). This CDR3 comprises 13 residues. The germline CDR1 and CDR2 sequences are DFQATT and SNEGSKA (reference sequence). V lost 1 base and J lost 5, with 11 bases in between. The CDR3 is CSARALTGETQYF. The CDR3 bases are TGCAGTGCTAGAGCCTTGACAGGCGAGACCCAGTACTTC.

The genes are TRBV24-1 and TRBJ2-5, with D possibly TRBD2 on 5 matching bases. V lost 5 bases to trimming and J lost 5 bases, with 14 bases between them. The germline V gene encodes CDR1 KGHDR and CDR2 SFDVKD. The CDR3 runs 14 residues. CDR3 bases: TGTGCCACCAGTGTAGGTACGGAGGCGGAGACCCAGTACTTC. This sequence encodes CATSVGTEAETQYF.

Note on this clonotype: Sequence at one end of the junction differs from germline and may be a read error. The chain has TRBV24-1 and TRBJ1-4; possible D gene TRBD1, 5 bases. CDR1 and CDR2 (germline): KGHDR, SFDVKD. The CDR3 sequence is 14 residues long. The CDR3 reads CATSAGEANEKLVF. CDR3 sequence (DNA): TGTGCCACAAGTGCGGGGGAGGCTAATGAAAAACTGGTTTTT.

This clonotype was observed many times. The chain joins TRBV7-9 to TRBJ2-5; no definite D call. The CDR3 is made up of 14 amino acids. V was pared by 3 bases and J by 2 bases, with 10 bases between. Germline assignment: CDR1 SEHNR and CDR2 FQNEAQ (reference sequence). CDR3 loop: CASSFRSLQETQYF. The CDR3 coding sequence is TGTGCCAGCAGCTTCAGAAGCTTGCAAGAGACCCAGTACTTC.

This chain joins TRBV7-2 and TRBJ2-5; 14 nucleotides agree with TRBD2. The CDR3 sequence is 16 residues long. CDR1 is SGHTA, CDR2 FQGNSA, per germline. Trimming took 4 bases from V and 5 from J; bases not matched to a gene: 6. In DNA, the CDR3 is TGTGCCAGCAGCTCCACCCGACTAGCGGGAGGGGAGACCCAGTACTTC. It specifies CASSSTRLAGGETQYF.

V and J are TRBV29-1 and TRBJ1-4; a weak D match, TRBD1 (5 bases). The germline V gene encodes CDR1 SQVTM and CDR2 ANQGSEA. This CDR3 has 14 residues. With 4 bases removed from V and 0 bases from J, the gap between germline ends came to 9 bases. CDR3 sequence reads: CSVGKQATNEKLFF. The CDR3 nucleotides are TGCAGCGTTGGGAAACAGGCAACTAATGAAAAACTGTTTTTT. The full variable domain, completed using reference TRBV29-1 and TRBJ1-4, is SAVISQKPSRDICQRGTSLTIQCQVDSQVTMMFWYRQQPGQSLTLIATANQGSEATYESGFVIDKFPISRPNLTFSTLTVSNMSPEDSSIYLCSVGKQATNEKLFFGSGTQLSVL.

The rearrangement links TRBV20-1 to TRBJ2-7; 7 positions agree with TRBD1. The CDR3 contains 14 residues. From germline, CDR1 is DFQATT and CDR2 SNEGSKA (reference sequence). J lost 0 bases, V lost 3 bases, and 5 bases had no gene match. CDR3 region: CSARGTVTSYEQYF. In DNA, the CDR3 is TGCAGTGCTAGGGGGACAGTTACCTCCTACGAGCAGTACTTC.

The chain employs TRBV19 and TRBJ1-1, with 7 bases aligning to TRBD1. The CDR3 runs 14 residues. The ends lost 7 bases at V and 1 base at J; junction bases unmatched: 6. CDR1 is LNHDA and CDR2 is SQIVND in the germline V gene (reference sequence). The CDR3 region has the DNA TGTGCCAGTACTTCCGGACAGGAGAACACTGAAGCTTTCTTT. Translated, it gives CASTSGQENTEAFF.

As concerns this clonotype: One end of the junction varies from germline; a read error may be responsible. J is TRBJ2-5 and V is TRBV9, with 8 bases that match TRBD1. CDR3 length equals 14 residues. Per the germline V gene, CDR1 is SGDLS and CDR2 is YYNGEE. The CDR3 here is CAGSPTDRGETQYF. In nucleotides, the CDR3 is TGTGCCGGCAGCCCAACCGACAGGGGAGAGACCCAGTACTTC.

At least ten counts were recorded for this clonotype. The CDR3 spells CASSLDPGLLNTEAFF. In DNA form, the CDR3 reads TGTGCCAGCAGCCTTGACCCGGGACTCTTGAACACTGAAGCTTTCTTT. V usage is TRBV7-9 and J usage is TRBJ1-1, with TRBD1 as a possible D gene (5 bases). Trimming removed 5 bases from V and 0 bases from J, with 16 bases in between. The CDR3 contains 16 residues. The germline V gene encodes CDR1 SEHNR and CDR2 FQNEAQ (reference sequence).

The chain links TRBV12-3 or TRBV12-4 to TRBJ1-5; 9 bases are a match to TRBD1. The length of the CDR3 is 15 residues. J lost 6 bases, V lost 5 bases, and 8 bases had no gene match. The CDR3 spells CASSRPGQGGQPQHF. The CDR3 nucleotides read TGTGCCAGCAGTCGGCCGGGACAGGGAGGTCAGCCCCAGCATTTT.

The chain recombines TRBV12-3 or TRBV12-4 with TRBJ1-5, with TRBD1 matching 9 bases. Unmatched junction bases numbered 3, after V lost 5 bases and J lost 1 base. The CDR3 is 15 amino acids. Here the CDR3 reads CASSMTGGSNQPQHF. The CDR3 DNA follows: TGTGCCAGCAGTATGACAGGGGGGAGCAATCAGCCCCAGCATTTT.

This clonotype was counted a few times. In nucleotides, the CDR3 is TGTGCCAGCAGCTCCCCGCTAGCAAAGGATCAGTTCTTC. It encodes CASSSPLAKDQFF. This chain links TRBV7-9 with TRBJ2-5, with a possible D match to TRBD2 (5 bases). The DNA end is a closer match to TRBJ2-1, so the J assignment may be wrong. The germline CDR1 and CDR2 sequences are SEHNR and FQNEAQ (reference sequence). The CDR3 loop spans 13 amino acids.

Regarding this clonotype: This CDR3 fails to terminate in the conserved phenylalanine or tryptophan, so it likely reflects a read error. Written as DNA, the CDR3 is TGTGCCAGCAGCGTTGACAGGGGGCCCTTCGAGCAGTACCTC. Its translation: CASSVDRGPFEQYL. This sequence joins TRBV9 and TRBJ2-7; 10 nucleotides match TRBD1. The germline CDR1 and CDR2 sequences are SGDLS and YYNGEE. The CDR3 consists of 14 residues. The V and J ends lost 2 bases and 6 bases, in that order; junction bases with no gene match: 5.